Presented here are 11 T cell receptor beta chains from one specimen sequenced in a study of CXCR3-negative and CXCR3-positive naive CD8 T cells. Via 5' RACE with UMI labels, TRB cDNA libraries were prepared. TCRdb re-called the 5' RACE reads; every CDR3 protein appears as one record, without DNA. The sample table sets out roughly 90,000 distinct CDR3 sequences. Sequenced input: naive CXCR3- CD8+ T cells from blood. Subset given: CD45RO-CCR7+CD27+CD95- naive CD8+ T cells lacking CXCR3 (TNR3-). These receptor sequences come from a human donor in good health. Some clones in this sample may be carry-over from other donors' samples.

CDR3 in amino acids: CASSLAGGPGDTQYF. This sequence joins TRBV12-3 or TRBV12-4 and TRBJ2-3; TCRdb returns TRBD2, unconfirmable since there is no DNA. This CDR3 spans 15 amino acids.

This chain links TRBV20-1 with TRBJ2-7. The V gene's germline CDR1 is DFQATT and CDR2 SNEGSKA (reference sequence). The CDR3 sequence is 13 residues long. Here the CDR3 reads CSARGVSSYEQYF.

This chain joins TRBV27 and TRBJ2-7; with no DNA, the TCRdb D assignment of TRBD1 cannot be verified. Germline V gives CDR1 MNHEY, CDR2 SMNVEV (reference sequence). The CDR3 length is 14 residues. CDR3 loop: CASSSGAVIIEQYF.

The chain links TRBV23-1 to TRBJ2-1; TCRdb selects TRBD2, and the lack of DNA leaves this call unchecked. TRBV23-1 is recorded as an ORF, its role being uncertain. CDR3 length: 17 amino acids. This chain's CDR3 is CASRTIVASESYNEQFF.

The chain joins TRBV7-8 to TRBJ2-3; TCRdb indicates TRBD2, and absent DNA this call remains unverified. The CDR3 has 15 residues. The germline gives CDR1 SGHVS, CDR2 FQNEAQ. Here the CDR3 reads CASSPLAASTDTQYF.

This sequence joins TRBV5-1 and TRBJ2-7; the D call from TCRdb, TRBD1, cannot be confirmed without DNA. CDR1 and CDR2 (germline): SGHRS, YFSETQ. The CDR3 consists of 15 residues. This chain's CDR3 is CASSLETGLSREQYF.

V gene TRBV9 combines with J gene TRBJ2-3; TCRdb outputs TRBD2, but without DNA this stays unchecked. The CDR3 has 14 residues. The germline CDR1 and CDR2 sequences are SGDLS and YYNGEE. The CDR3 sequence: CASSPSGGVDTQYF.

The gene calls are TRBV29-1 and TRBJ2-7. The CDR3 is 13 amino acids. Germline loops: CDR1 SQVTM, CDR2 ANQGSEA. The CDR3 loop reads CSVTHPMGYEQYF.

This chain's CDR3 is CASSPTPIQETQYF. The rearrangement links TRBV28 to TRBJ2-5. Germline V gene data show CDR1 as MDHEN and CDR2 as SYDVKM. The CDR3 sequence is 14 residues long.

The chain joins TRBV6-2 or TRBV6-3 to TRBJ2-3; lacking DNA, the TRBD1 call made by TCRdb goes unchecked. Germline-derived CDR1 and CDR2 are MNHEY and SVGEGT. The CDR3 loop spans 15 amino acids. The CDR3: CASSYSGQGSDTQYF.

This chain's CDR3 is CASSFNGRPNYGYTF. The J gene is TRBJ1-2, the V gene TRBV7-2; TCRdb's D gene call, TRBD1, goes unchecked for lack of DNA. The germline CDR1 and CDR2 sequences are SGHTA and FQGNSA. The CDR3 is made up of 15 amino acids.